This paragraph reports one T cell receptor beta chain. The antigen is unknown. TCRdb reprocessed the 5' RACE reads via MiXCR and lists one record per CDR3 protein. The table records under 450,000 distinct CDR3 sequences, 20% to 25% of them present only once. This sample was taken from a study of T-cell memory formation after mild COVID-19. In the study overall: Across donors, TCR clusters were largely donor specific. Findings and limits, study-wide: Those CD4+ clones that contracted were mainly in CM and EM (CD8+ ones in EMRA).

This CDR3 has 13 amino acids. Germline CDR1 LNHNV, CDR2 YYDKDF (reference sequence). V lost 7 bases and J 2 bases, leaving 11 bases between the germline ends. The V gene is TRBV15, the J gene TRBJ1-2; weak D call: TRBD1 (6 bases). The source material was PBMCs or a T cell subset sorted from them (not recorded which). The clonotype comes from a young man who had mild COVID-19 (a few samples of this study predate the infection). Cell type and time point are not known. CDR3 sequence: CATTQDRNYGYTF. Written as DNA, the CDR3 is TGTGCCACCACCCAGGACAGAAACTATGGCTACACCTTC.